This T cell receptor beta chain was found in a study of tumor-infiltrating lymphocytes in primary liver carcinoma. Study results and limitations: Against blood, tumors held a significantly higher top-250-clone fraction (p = 0.039).

The germline CDR1 and CDR2 sequences are GTSNPN and SVGIG (reference sequence). The CDR3 contains 14 residues. Between the trimmed V and J ends, which lost 1 base and 5 bases, there was a span of 12 bases. The authors took blood RNA from unsorted whole blood and also extracted germline DNA. The input was around 530 ng total RNA; TCR beta cDNA was made from it with a constant-region primer. Researchers made the TCR beta libraries by running three nested multiplex PCR rounds with slightly modified ARM-PCR. It was with TRBV1-TRBV30 forward primers and a C-beta reverse primer that the first two PCR rounds were run, at around 9 cycles each. TCRdb passed the multiplex PCR reads through MiXCR, listing each CDR3 protein once. Of about 180,000 distinct CDR3 sequences in the sample, roughly three fifths are singletons; the top ten hold approximately 65%. With regard to this clonotype: What it binds is unknown.

The sequence was obtained from a man aged 40-49 years with primary liver carcinoma and hepatitis B virus infection. The specimen was peripheral blood. This sequence joins TRBV30 and TRBJ2-1; weak D call: TRBD2 (5 bases). The CDR3 sequence: CAWSGGSGHNEQFF. The CDR3 coding sequence is TGTGCCTGGAGTGGAGGCAGCGGACACAATGAGCAGTTCTTC.